What follows are 19 T cell receptor beta chains derived from one specimen sequenced in a study of CXCR3-negative and CXCR3-positive naive CD8 T cells. Libraries were UMI-labeled 5' RACE TRB cDNA. From its re-call of the 5' RACE reads, TCRdb lists each CDR3 protein once, without DNA. The sample has 45,000 to 75,000 distinct CDR3 sequences; the top ten hold roughly 0.42%. Sequencing was performed on naive CXCR3- CD8+ T cells from blood. Subset defined: CD45RO-CCR7+CD27+CD95- naive CD8+ T cells lacking CXCR3 (TNR3-). These receptors were collected from a human donor in good health. Some clones in this sample may be carry-over from other donors' samples.

This chain's CDR3 is CASSLPQGSTDTQYF. The chain links TRBV7-9 to TRBJ2-3; the TCRdb D gene call, TRBD2, has no DNA to confirm it. Germline-derived CDR1 and CDR2 are SEHNR and FQNEAQ (reference sequence). The CDR3 is made up of 15 amino acids.

The chain carries TRBV27 and TRBJ2-3; lacking DNA, the TRBD2 call made by TCRdb goes unchecked. CDR1 is MNHEY, CDR2 SMNVEV, per germline (reference sequence). This CDR3 spans 11 amino acids. The CDR3 spells CATYSGVTQYF.

This chain joins TRBV7-9 and TRBJ2-7; there is no DNA to check the TCRdb D call of TRBD1. Germline V gene lookup returns CDR1 SEHNR and CDR2 FQNEAQ (reference sequence). The CDR3 length is 13 residues. CDR3 region: CASSQLQGTEQYF.

This rearrangement joins TRBV7-6 to TRBJ2-7; TCRdb selects TRBD1, and the lack of DNA leaves this call unchecked. Per germline, CDR1 SGHVS and CDR2 FNYEAQ. The CDR3 extends over 18 amino acids. This CDR3 reads CASSSAPPGHISSYEQYF.

The chain recombines TRBV7-9 with TRBJ1-1. Germline V lookup: CDR1 SEHNR, CDR2 FQNEAQ (reference sequence). CDR3 length equals 12 residues. The CDR3 is CASSFHNTEAFF. Full variable domain (rest looked up from reference TRBV7-9 and TRBJ1-1): DTGVSQNPRHKITKRGQNVTFRCDPISEHNRLYWYRQTLGQGPEFLTYFQNEAQLEKSRLLSDRFSAERPKGSFSTLEIQRTEQGDSAMYLCASSFHNTEAFFGQGTRLTVV.

V is TRBV5-1 and J is TRBJ2-1; the TCRdb call, TRBD1, lacks DNA for checking. The CDR3 consists of 17 residues. From germline, CDR1 is SGHRS and CDR2 YFSETQ. The CDR3 region is CASSVGGRWSMDNEQFF. Using reference TRBV5-1 and TRBJ2-1 for the parts outside the CDR3, the full variable domain is KAGVTQTPRYLIKTRGQQVTLSCSPISGHRSVSWYQQTPGQGLQFLFEYFSETQRNKGNFPGRFSGRQFSNSRSEMNVSTLELGDSALYLCASSVGGRWSMDNEQFFGPGTRLTVL.

The chain combines TRBV28 with TRBJ2-7; TCRdb designates TRBD1, a call that cannot be tested without DNA. The CDR3 covers 13 residues. Per the germline V gene, CDR1 is MDHEN and CDR2 is SYDVKM. The CDR3 loop reads CANKTGRSYEQYF.

The chain couples TRBV28 to TRBJ1-2; with no DNA, the TCRdb D assignment of TRBD1 cannot be verified. Germline V gene lookup returns CDR1 MDHEN and CDR2 SYDVKM. The CDR3 totals 17 residues. CDR3 region: CASSPFHRSPHNYGYTF.

The J gene is TRBJ2-1, the V gene TRBV28; TCRdb names TRBD1, which stays unverified in the absence of DNA. Germline CDR1 MDHEN, CDR2 SYDVKM. The length of the CDR3 is 14 residues. The CDR3 region is CASSPRTGYNEQFF.

The CDR3 loop is CASTSGRGVGTDTQYF. The rearrangement joins TRBV27 to TRBJ2-3; TCRdb's assignment of TRBD1 cannot be checked, as there is no DNA. Germline assignment: CDR1 MNHEY and CDR2 SMNVEV (reference sequence). The CDR3 is 16 amino acids.

This chain uses TRBV19 with TRBJ2-3. Germline V gene sequence: CDR1 LNHDA, CDR2 SQIVND (reference sequence). The CDR3 has 12 residues. The CDR3 sequence: CASSILHDTQYF. The entire variable domain, with the rest obtained from reference TRBV19 and TRBJ2-3, is as follows: DGGITQSPKYLFRKEGQNVTLSCEQNLNHDAMYWYRQDPGQGLRLIYYSQIVNDFQKGDIAEGYSVSREKKESFPLTVTSAQKNPTAFYLCASSILHDTQYFGPGTRLTVL.

This sequence joins TRBV7-9 and TRBJ2-7; TCRdb gives TRBD1 as the D gene, but with no DNA this cannot be confirmed. This CDR3 is 15 amino acids long. The germline CDR1 and CDR2 sequences are SEHNR and FQNEAQ (reference sequence). This chain's CDR3 is CASSPKGDRIYEQYF. Full variable domain (missing parts from reference TRBV7-9 and TRBJ2-7): DTGVSQNPRHKITKRGQNVTFRCDPISEHNRLYWYRQTLGQGPEFLTYFQNEAQLEKSRLLSDRFSAERPKGSFSTLEIQRTEQGDSAMYLCASSPKGDRIYEQYFGPGTRLTVT.

The rearrangement joins TRBV11-2 to TRBJ2-7; the TCRdb call, TRBD1, lacks DNA for checking. Germline assignment: CDR1 SGHAT and CDR2 FQNNGV. The CDR3 totals 15 residues. CDR3: CASSSRGHSSYEQYF.

The rearrangement joins TRBV21-1 to TRBJ2-7; TCRdb names TRBD1, which stays unverified in the absence of DNA. TRBV21-1 is termed a pseudogene. The CDR3 covers 13 residues. This CDR3 reads CASSKGQTYEQYF.

The chain uses TRBV7-9 and TRBJ2-5. The length of the CDR3 is 16 residues. Germline V gives CDR1 SEHNR, CDR2 FQNEAQ (reference sequence). CDR3 loop: CASSLGGVVGVETQYF.

J is TRBJ2-2 and V is TRBV14. The CDR3 extends over 15 amino acids. In germline, CDR1 is SGHDN, CDR2 FVKESK. CDR3 amino acids: CASSQDWFGTGELFF.

This chain joins TRBV6-5 and TRBJ2-2; there is no DNA to check the TCRdb D call of TRBD2. CDR3 size: 17 residues. Germline V CDR1 and CDR2: MNHEY, SVGAGI. The CDR3 sequence: CASSYSNGLALSGELFF.

V usage is TRBV4-1 and J usage is TRBJ2-3. Germline V gives CDR1 MGHRA, CDR2 YSYEKL. This CDR3 region has 15 residues. CDR3: CASSQDLDLTDTQYF.

This chain connects TRBV7-9 to TRBJ1-1. Germline CDR1 reads SEHNR; CDR2 reads FQNEAQ (reference sequence). The CDR3 contains 12 residues. CDR3 sequence: CASSHSGTEAFF.